This passage covers 21 T cell receptor beta chains from one sample sequenced in a study of T cell responses to AZD1222 COVID-19 vaccine. The protocol was immunoSEQ multiplex PCR, while the TCRdb copy is restricted to in-frame clones and leaves out a portion. The table records roughly 130,000 clones, more than 85% of them present only once. Sequenced material: peripheral blood, taken 28 days after the second AZD1222 dose. The receptor set was obtained from an adult who received the AZD1222 COVID-19 vaccine.

The genes are TRBV18 and TRBJ1-1; the D gene is possibly TRBD1 (6 bases). From germline, CDR1 is KGHSH and CDR2 LQKENI. V was cut by 5 bases and J by 1 base, with 11 bases left in between. CDR3 length: 14 amino acids. CDR3 amino acids: CASSSLGQNTEAFF. For the CDR3, the DNA is TGTGCCAGCTCATCTTTGGGACAGAACACTGAAGCTTTCTTT. Drawing the rest from reference TRBV18 and TRBJ1-1, the complete variable domain is NAGVMQNPRHLVRRRGQEARLRCSPMKGHSHVYWYRQLPEEGLKFMVYLQKENIIDESGMPKERFSAEFPKEGPSILRIQQVVRGDSAAYFCASSSLGQNTEAFFGQGTRLTVV.

This clone was counted a few times. The V call is TRBV18, the J call TRBJ2-7, with a tentative D call TRBD1 (6 bases). Looked up from germline, CDR1 is KGHSH and CDR2 is LQKENI. This CDR3 has 13 amino acids. Trimming removed 6 bases from V and 5 bases from J, with 14 bases in between. CDR3 coding DNA: TGTGCCAGCTCTCAACAGGGCCGGGACGAGCAGTACTTC. This encodes CASSQQGRDEQYF.

J is TRBJ2-2 and V is TRBV11-2; 10 bases map to TRBD2. This CDR3 has 17 amino acids. Germline CDR1 SGHAT, CDR2 FQNNGV. The junction had 9 bases not matched to a gene; V was cut back by 2 bases and J by 6 bases. CDR3 amino acids: CASSLTASGSFPGELFF. In DNA form, the CDR3 reads TGTGCCAGCAGCTTAACCGCTAGCGGGAGCTTCCCCGGGGAGCTGTTTTTT.

This chain links TRBV5-4 with TRBJ2-5, with TRBD2 identical over 10 bases. J lost 5 bases, V lost 0 bases, and 7 bases had no gene match. Germline V gene data show CDR1 as SGHNT and CDR2 as YYREEE (reference sequence). The CDR3 extends over 16 amino acids. The CDR3 loop is CASSLGGAGGMETQYF. The CDR3 coding sequence is TGTGCCAGCAGCTTGGGGGGAGCGGGAGGGATGGAGACCCAGTACTTC.

The chain is built from TRBV18 and TRBJ1-6; TRBD1 aligns across 8 bases. V lost 4 bases, J lost 7 bases, and 3 bases stayed unmatched. CDR1 KGHSH and CDR2 LQKENI come from the germline V gene. This CDR3 has 14 residues. The CDR3, as DNA: TGTGCCAGCTCACTACAGGGGGGGAATTCACCCCTCCACTTT. This gives the protein CASSLQGGNSPLHF.

The chain uses TRBV15 and TRBJ2-3; D gene uncertain. Germline V gives CDR1 LNHNV, CDR2 YYDKDF (reference sequence). The V and J ends lost 0 bases and 2 bases respectively, with 9 bases between them. The CDR3 consists of 15 residues. CDR3 bases: TGTGCCACCAGCAGAGATTCGCGAAACACAGATACGCAGTATTTT. Amino acid sequence: CATSRDSRNTDTQYF.

The chain employs TRBV2 and TRBJ2-7; 9 nucleotides agree with TRBD2. Germline lookup yields CDR1 SNHLY and CDR2 FYNNEI. V trimming: 4 bases; J trimming: 3 bases; junction bases outside the gene matches: 7. The CDR3 consists of 15 residues. The CDR3 region is CASSVLTSGDYEQYF. CDR3 bases: TGTGCCAGCAGTGTATTGACTAGCGGAGACTACGAGCAGTACTTC.

This chain joins TRBV3-1 (or the pseudogene TRBV3-2) and TRBJ1-1, with 12 bases lining up with TRBD1. The germline gives CDR1 LGHDT, CDR2 YNNKEL (reference sequence). The trim removed 6 bases at V and 2 bases at J, leaving 4 bases unmatched. The CDR3 is made up of 15 amino acids. The CDR3, as DNA: TGTGCCAGCAGGGGGGGACAGGGGGCAAACACTGAAGCTTTCTTT. Protein product: CASRGGQGANTEAFF.

V usage is TRBV4-1 and J usage is TRBJ1-5; D gene ambiguous. The CDR3 sequence is 15 residues long. Germline V gene lookup returns CDR1 MGHRA and CDR2 YSYEKL. Between the trimmed V and J ends, which lost 2 bases and 1 base, there was a span of 9 bases. The CDR3 DNA reads TGCGCCAGCAGCCAAACGCACGGAAGCAATCAGCCCCAGCATTTT. This translates into CASSQTHGSNQPQHF.

This clone was detected a few times. The chain uses TRBV6-4 and TRBJ2-1; 8 bases match TRBD1. The CDR3 covers 14 residues. Germline-derived CDR1 and CDR2 are MRHNA and SNTAGT. Losses at the gene ends were 4 bases for V and 8 bases for J; bases not matched to a gene: 7. The DNA for the CDR3 is TGTGCCAGCAGTGGCGGACAGGGTAACGATGAGCAGTTCTTC. Residues: CASSGGQGNDEQFF.

V and J are TRBV15 and TRBJ2-7, with 7 bases that match TRBD1. With 0 bases clipped from V and 5 bases from J, the junction kept 7 bases outside the gene matches. The CDR3 length is 15 residues. Germline loops: CDR1 LNHNV, CDR2 YYDKDF (reference sequence). The CDR3 DNA sequence: TGTGCCACCAGCAGAGATTATCAGGGGGTCCACGAGCAGTACTTC. Translating gives CATSRDYQGVHEQYF.

The count of this clone is one. The V call is TRBV7-8, the J call TRBJ1-4; 7 nucleotides line up with TRBD1. There are 13 residues in the CDR3. J was trimmed by 11 bases and V by 5 bases; bases with no gene match: 8. Germline assignment: CDR1 SGHVS and CDR2 FQNEAQ. As DNA, the CDR3 is TGTGCCAGCAGCCCGGGACAGCCGAGGAAACTGTTTTTT. Translated, it gives CASSPGQPRKLFF.

This clone was recorded once. The genes are TRBV7-9 and TRBJ1-1, with a tentative D call TRBD1 (5 bases). The CDR3 covers 14 residues. V lost 2 bases and J 5 bases, leaving 12 bases between the germline ends. The germline V gene encodes CDR1 SEHNR and CDR2 FQNEAQ (reference sequence). CDR3 amino acids: CASSLQGMATEAFF. For the CDR3, the DNA is TGTGCCAGCAGCTTACAGGGAATGGCGACTGAAGCTTTCTTT.

J is TRBJ2-5 and V is TRBV18; no clear D. Germline values: CDR1 KGHSH, CDR2 LQKENI. The V end lost 5 bases, the J end lost 2 bases, and 15 bases lay between the germline ends. There are 15 residues in the CDR3. The CDR3 is CASSSRPLGQETQYF. CDR3 DNA: TGTGCCAGCTCATCCCGACCACTGGGGCAAGAGACCCAGTACTTC.

CDR3 region: CASSRLWAEALEKLFF. The CDR3, as DNA: TGCGCCAGCAGCCGTTTATGGGCCGAAGCATTGGAAAAACTGTTTTTT. The V call is TRBV4-3, the J call TRBJ1-4; D remains ambiguous. The germline V gene has CDR1 LGHNA and CDR2 YSLEER. The V end lost 4 bases, the J end lost 8 bases, and 20 bases lay between the germline ends. This CDR3 spans 16 amino acids.

The chain has TRBV5-4 and TRBJ1-6, with 8 bases identical to TRBD1. The germline CDR1 and CDR2 sequences are SGHNT and YYREEE (reference sequence). V trimming: 3 bases; J trimming: 9 bases; junction bases outside the gene matches: 8. The CDR3 runs 15 residues. In DNA, the CDR3 is TGTGCCAGCAGCTCATCAGGGACAGGTGGTTCACCCCTCCACTTT. Its protein is CASSSSGTGGSPLHF.

This chain uses TRBV6-2 or TRBV6-3 with TRBJ1-5; 8 positions match TRBD1. The V gene end was trimmed by 4 bases and the J gene end by 4 bases; junction bases not matched to a gene: 9. The V gene's germline CDR1 is MNHEY and CDR2 SVGEGT. This CDR3 is built from 16 residues. The CDR3 sequence: CASSLGQDRDNQPQHF. CDR3 DNA: TGTGCCAGCAGTTTGGGCCAGGACAGGGATAATCAGCCCCAGCATTTT.

The J gene is TRBJ1-5, the V gene TRBV19; D not certain. V gave up 8 bases and J gave up 0 bases, with 14 bases separating them. CDR3 length: 15 residues. Germline CDR1 and CDR2: LNHDA and SQIVND (reference sequence). The CDR3 sequence is CASSLIANSNQPQHF. The CDR3 DNA reads as TGTGCCAGTTCCCTGATCGCCAATAGCAATCAGCCCCAGCATTTT.

V is TRBV4-2 and J is TRBJ1-1; a weak D match, TRBD1 (6 bases). There are 15 residues in the CDR3. V lost 0 bases, J lost 7 bases, and 15 bases lay in between. Germline V lookup: CDR1 LGHNA, CDR2 YNFKEQ. CDR3 bases: TGTGCCAGCAGCCAAGACCCTTACGGGGGCGTTGAAGCTTTCTTT. Encoded protein: CASSQDPYGGVEAFF.

This rearrangement joins TRBV19 to TRBJ2-1; TRBD1 aligns across 8 bases. Germline-derived CDR1 and CDR2 are LNHDA and SQIVND (reference sequence). This CDR3 has 16 amino acids. V lost 1 base to trimming and J lost 7 bases; unmatched junction nucleotides: 9. Written as DNA, the CDR3 is TGTGCCAGTAGTATAGGCGGTAACAGGGGGAAGAATGAGCAGTTCTTC. It codes for CASSIGGNRGKNEQFF.

The CDR3, as DNA: TGTGCCAGCAGCTTCCAGCGGGGGTCCTACAATGAGCAGTTCTTC. The encoded protein is CASSFQRGSYNEQFF. The genes are TRBV11-2 and TRBJ2-1, with 8 bases matching TRBD2. The V gene's germline CDR1 is SGHAT and CDR2 FQNNGV. Unmatched junction bases numbered 2, after V lost 3 bases and J lost 1 base. This CDR3 is built from 15 residues.